The 30 T cell receptor beta chains below come from one sample, sequenced in a study of CD8 T cells in Susac syndrome. When the RNA was reverse transcribed, random hexamers were used with an input of about 0.5 to 1 ug. Each CDR3 protein gets one entry after TCRdb re-called the immunoSEQ multiplex PCR reads with MiXCR. The table includes 110,000 or so distinct CDR3 sequences, around 90% detected once. Sequenced material: CD4+ T cells from PBMCs. The receptor source for this set is a human donor in good health.

Remarks on this clonotype: The junction shows a germline mismatch at one end, possibly a read error. The genes are TRBV5-6 and TRBJ2-7; D is undetermined. The CDR3 runs to 11 residues. The germline V gene encodes CDR1 SGHDT and CDR2 YYEEEE. In DNA form, the CDR3 reads TGTGCCAGCAGCTTGTCCGGGTACATGGACTTC. As protein: CASSLSGYMDF.

The rearrangement uses TRBV7-9 and TRBJ1-6; 7 bases are shared with TRBD1. Looked up from germline, CDR1 is SEHNR and CDR2 is FQNEAQ (reference sequence). The CDR3 has 14 amino acids. The junction had 4 bases not matched to a gene; V was cut back by 4 bases and J by 7 bases. DNA of the CDR3: TGTGCCAGCAGCTCGGGACAGCAGAATTCACCCCTCCACTTT. Translated: CASSSGQQNSPLHF.

V usage is TRBV6-5 and J usage is TRBJ2-7; D is uncertain. This CDR3 has 13 residues. V was shortened by 7 bases and J by 1 base, with 11 bases between the two germline ends. The germline V gene encodes CDR1 MNHEY and CDR2 SVGAGI. The CDR3, as DNA: TGTGCCAGCACCCCGGACGGATCCTACGAGCAGTACTTC. Protein sequence: CASTPDGSYEQYF.

V gene TRBV7-9 combines with J gene TRBJ2-7, with D tentatively TRBD1 (5 bases). Trimming shortened V by 1 base and J by 5 bases, and 12 bases separated the two germline ends. Germline V gene sequence: CDR1 SEHNR, CDR2 FQNEAQ (reference sequence). This CDR3 is 14 amino acids long. CDR3 coding DNA: TGTGCCAGCAGCTTAGGCCAGGGTGGCAACGAGCAGTACTTC. It is translated as CASSLGQGGNEQYF.

The table lists this clonotype with a count of one. This sequence joins TRBV6-2 or TRBV6-3 and TRBJ2-1, with D perhaps TRBD1 (5 bases). Deletions cut 6 bases from V and 9 bases from J, with 9 bases between. The CDR3 consists of 11 residues. Per germline, CDR1 MNHEY and CDR2 SVGEGT. The CDR3 sequence is CASSLQGEQFF. CDR3 in DNA: TGTGCCAGCAGCCTCCAGGGTGAGCAGTTCTTC.

The gene calls are TRBV27 and TRBJ1-4; D unresolved. Between the trimmed V and J ends, which lost 0 bases and 6 bases, there was a span of 11 bases. CDR1 and CDR2 (germline): MNHEY, SMNVEV (reference sequence). This CDR3 is built from 15 residues. The CDR3 spells CASSLSGSEDEKLFF. In DNA form, the CDR3 reads TGTGCCAGCAGTTTATCCGGGAGTGAAGATGAAAAACTGTTTTTT.

This clonotype was picked up one time. This chain uses TRBV11-1 with TRBJ1-1, with unresolved D. Germline V lookup: CDR1 SGHAT, CDR2 FQDESV (reference sequence). The V and J ends lost 2 bases and 5 bases respectively, with 12 bases between them. This CDR3 has 14 amino acids. CDR3 in amino acids: CASSLSPFGTEAFF. The CDR3 DNA sequence: TGTGCCAGCAGCTTATCACCATTCGGGACTGAAGCTTTCTTT.

This chain connects TRBV6-2 or TRBV6-3 to TRBJ2-5, with 11 bases matching TRBD2. There are 15 residues in the CDR3. CDR1 is MNHEY, CDR2 SVGEGT, per germline. Trimming cost V 7 bases and J 4 bases; bases outside gene matches: 8. As DNA, the CDR3 is TGTGCCAGCACGACTAGCGGGACGAACGGAGAGACCCAGTACTTC. It translates to CASTTSGTNGETQYF.

This clonotype was observed once. The chain links TRBV5-8 to TRBJ2-3; D gene uncertain. Germline V lookup: CDR1 SGHTS, CDR2 YDEGEE. CDR3 length equals 15 residues. Trimming took off 4 bases at V and 4 bases at J, with 16 bases between the two ends. The CDR3 here is CASSNDKVMPDTQYF. In DNA form, the CDR3 reads TGTGCCAGCAGCAACGACAAGGTCATGCCAGATACGCAGTATTTT.

V usage is TRBV10-3 and J usage is TRBJ1-3, with TRBD1 as a possible D gene (5 bases). CDR1 and CDR2 (germline): ENHRY, SYGVKD. This CDR3 has 16 residues. V was trimmed by 3 bases and J by 1 base, leaving 13 bases between them. The CDR3 protein is CAISDRVLGSGNTIYF. In DNA, the CDR3 is TGTGCCATCAGTGACAGGGTCCTGGGATCTGGAAACACCATATATTTT.

V gene TRBV10-3 combines with J gene TRBJ2-5; 8 bases agree with TRBD1. The V and J ends lost 2 bases and 5 bases, in that order; junction bases with no gene match: 4. The germline CDR1 and CDR2 sequences are ENHRY and SYGVKD. The length of the CDR3 is 14 residues. CDR3 sequence (DNA): TGTGCCATCAGTGAGGGGACAGGACCGGAGACCCAGTACTTC. Its translation: CAISEGTGPETQYF.

This chain joins TRBV20-1 and TRBJ2-1; D may be TRBD2 (6 bases). The CDR3 is made up of 15 amino acids. Trimming took off 6 bases at V and 0 bases at J, with 15 bases between the two ends. The germline V gene encodes CDR1 DFQATT and CDR2 SNEGSKA (reference sequence). CDR3 bases: TGCAGTGCCTTTCTCGGGACTGGCTCCTACAATGAGCAGTTCTTC. Protein sequence: CSAFLGTGSYNEQFF.

The chain has TRBV7-3 and TRBJ2-5; possible D gene TRBD1, 6 bases. The V end lost 5 bases, the J end lost 5 bases, and 21 bases lay between the germline ends. Per the germline V gene, CDR1 is SGHTA and CDR2 is FQGTGA. There are 16 residues in the CDR3. Here the CDR3 DNA reads TGTGCCAGCAGCCGGTTTGGGCAGGGGACCTTTGAGACCCAGTACTTC. Residues: CASSRFGQGTFETQYF.

The chain is built from TRBV6-4 and TRBJ1-5; a possible D gene is TRBD1 (5 bases). The V and J ends lost 6 bases and 3 bases respectively, with 15 bases between them. This CDR3 has 15 residues. The germline gives CDR1 MRHNA, CDR2 SNTAGT. The CDR3 region has the DNA TGTGCCAGCAGCCCACAACCAGGGAACAATCAGCCCCAGCATTTT. Residues: CASSPQPGNNQPQHF.

The genes are TRBV28 and TRBJ1-5; TRBD1 is a possible D gene (6 bases). Trimming shortened V by 10 bases and J by 7 bases, and 20 bases separated the two germline ends. The germline V gene encodes CDR1 MDHEN and CDR2 SYDVKM. CDR3 length: 14 amino acids. DNA of the CDR3: TGTGCCACCACCAGTAGGGGGGGCAGACAGCCCCAGCATTTT. It is translated as CATTSRGGRQPQHF.

This clonotype has just a few counts. The chain employs TRBV7-2 and TRBJ1-5; D is possibly TRBD1 (5 bases). Deletions cut 3 bases from V and 6 bases from J, with 9 bases between. Germline V CDR1 and CDR2: SGHTA, FQGNSA. The CDR3 spans 13 residues. The CDR3 DNA reads TGTGCCAGCAGCTTGGACGGGACTCAGCCCCAGCATTTT. This encodes CASSLDGTQPQHF.

The rearrangement links TRBV30 to TRBJ2-3; D tentatively reads TRBD1 or TRBD2 (5 bases each). In germline, CDR1 is GTSNPN, CDR2 SVGIG (reference sequence). Trimming took off 2 bases at V and 3 bases at J, with 12 bases between the two ends. This CDR3 is built from 14 residues. CDR3 region: CAWSSGTVTDTQYF. CDR3 bases: TGTGCCTGGAGTTCCGGGACGGTTACAGATACGCAGTATTTT. Supplemented by reference TRBV30 and TRBJ2-3, the full variable domain reads SQTIHQWPATLVQPVGSPLSLECTVEGTSNPNLYWYRQAAGRGLQLLFYSVGIGQISSEVPQNLSASRPQDRQFILSSKKLLLSDSGFYLCAWSSGTVTDTQYFGPGTRLTVL.

V gene TRBV7-2 combines with J gene TRBJ2-1; 7 bases fit TRBD1. The ends lost 5 bases at V and 6 bases at J; junction bases unmatched: 7. From germline, CDR1 is SGHTA and CDR2 FQGNSA. This CDR3 has 14 residues. The CDR3 sequence is CASSQTTGSNEQFF. Written as DNA, the CDR3 is TGTGCCAGCAGCCAAACGACAGGGTCCAATGAGCAGTTCTTC.

The rearrangement joins TRBV5-4 to TRBJ2-3; weak D call: TRBD2 (6 bases). Between the trimmed V and J ends, which lost 0 bases and 0 bases, there was a span of 11 bases. This CDR3 is 16 amino acids long. CDR1 SGHNT and CDR2 YYREEE come from the germline V gene (reference sequence). Here the CDR3 reads CASSLVSRGSTDTQYF. CDR3 DNA: TGTGCCAGCAGCTTGGTGTCGCGGGGTAGCACAGATACGCAGTATTTT. Full variable domain (outside the CDR3, taken from reference TRBV5-4 and TRBJ2-3): ETGVTQSPTHLIKTRGQQVTLRCSSQSGHNTVSWYQQALGQGPQFIFQYYREEENGRGNFPPRFSGLQFPNYSSELNVNALELDDSALYLCASSLVSRGSTDTQYFGPGTRLTVL.

The chain links TRBV29-1 to TRBJ1-1; 8 bases are shared with TRBD1. The germline CDR1 and CDR2 sequences are SQVTM and ANQGSEA. The V gene end was trimmed by 6 bases and the J gene end by 2 bases; junction bases not matched to a gene: 2. The CDR3 runs to 12 residues. The CDR3 region is CSVDRVNTEAFF. The DNA of the CDR3 is TGCAGCGTGGACAGGGTCAACACTGAAGCTTTCTTT.

The gene calls are TRBV3-1 and TRBJ1-2, with D perhaps matching TRBD1 (5 bases). The CDR3 spans 15 residues. Deletions cut 2 bases from V and 6 bases from J, with 16 bases between. CDR1 and CDR2 from the germline V gene are LGHDT and YNNKEL (reference sequence). The CDR3 region is CASSQIAGGVNGYTF. The CDR3 region has the DNA TGTGCCAGCAGCCAAATAGCGGGGGGGGTAAATGGCTACACCTTC.

The chain has TRBV27 and TRBJ2-1; TRBD2 matches at 15 bases. J gave up 8 bases and V 5 bases, and 4 bases lay outside the gene matches. CDR3 length: 15 residues. CDR1 and CDR2 (germline): MNHEY, SMNVEV (reference sequence). CDR3 protein: CASSLGLAGGHEQFF. DNA for the CDR3: TGTGCCAGCAGTCTCGGACTAGCGGGGGGGCATGAGCAGTTCTTC.

J is TRBJ1-2 and V is TRBV2, with 7 bases fitting TRBD1. Trimming removed 3 bases from V and 2 bases from J; junction bases left unmatched: 21. The CDR3 totals 20 residues. Germline V gives CDR1 SNHLY, CDR2 FYNNEI. This CDR3 is CASSDPGTGTEENLNYGYTF. The CDR3 nucleotides read TGTGCCAGCAGTGACCCAGGAACCGGGACAGAAGAAAATCTAAACTATGGCTACACCTTC.

This chain links TRBV20-1 with TRBJ2-2, with D possibly matching TRBD2 (5 bases). The CDR3 has 13 amino acids. Trimming removed 6 bases from V and 5 bases from J, with 13 bases in between. Germline CDR1 and CDR2: DFQATT and SNEGSKA (reference sequence). The CDR3 sequence is CSAQTGSTGELFF. The DNA for the CDR3 is TGCAGTGCACAGACGGGATCTACCGGGGAGCTGTTTTTT.

This clonotype occurred once. The chain couples TRBV12-3 or TRBV12-4 to TRBJ1-1; TRBD1 might be the D (6 bases). The V gene lost 2 bases and the J gene lost 6 bases, with 13 bases spanning the gap. The CDR3 is 14 residues long. CDR3 loop: CASSLIGGRSEAFF. CDR3 DNA sequence: TGTGCCAGCAGTTTAATTGGGGGCAGGTCTGAAGCTTTCTTT.

The chain carries TRBV20-1 and TRBJ2-3; TRBD2 matches at 8 bases. Germline CDR1 DFQATT, CDR2 SNEGSKA (reference sequence). The CDR3 contains 17 residues. V lost 0 bases to trimming and J lost 0 bases; unmatched junction nucleotides: 8. Here the CDR3 DNA reads TGCAGTGCTAGAGATGCGACGGGGGGGACGAGCACAGATACGCAGTATTTT. Its translation is CSARDATGGTSTDTQYF.

J is TRBJ2-5 and V is TRBV12-3 or TRBV12-4; D is uncertain. V gave up 3 bases and J gave up 4 bases, with 6 bases separating them. The CDR3 extends over 12 amino acids. In nucleotides, the CDR3 is TGTGCCAGCAGTTTTTCAGGAGAGACCCAGTACTTC. Translation: CASSFSGETQYF.

The chain couples TRBV20-1 to TRBJ2-3; a weak D match, TRBD2 (5 bases). Per germline, CDR1 DFQATT and CDR2 SNEGSKA (reference sequence). Trimming cost V 3 bases and J 1 base, with 17 bases left between them. This CDR3 spans 16 amino acids. The CDR3 here is CSASRAGPRRTDTQYF. The DNA for the CDR3 is TGCAGTGCTAGTCGCGCGGGCCCGAGGCGCACAGATACGCAGTATTTT.

The chain carries TRBV7-9 and TRBJ2-6, with 7 bases aligning to TRBD1. The CDR3 consists of 19 residues. Trimming took 3 bases from V and 1 from J; bases not matched to a gene: 12. Germline V gene lookup returns CDR1 SEHNR and CDR2 FQNEAQ (reference sequence). The CDR3 DNA reads as TGTGCCAGCAGCTTCCCGACAGGGAAGTCCCTTTCTGGGGCCAACGTCCTGACTTTC. Translation: CASSFPTGKSLSGANVLTF.

The rearrangement joins TRBV15 to TRBJ2-5; tentatively, D is TRBD2 (5 bases). There are 15 residues in the CDR3. Germline V gene sequence: CDR1 LNHNV, CDR2 YYDKDF (reference sequence). Trimming stripped 6 bases from V and 5 bases from J, with 19 bases between. The CDR3, as DNA: TGTGCCACCAGGACGGGCCCCATCCGAGGGGAGACCCAGTACTTC. It codes for CATRTGPIRGETQYF.